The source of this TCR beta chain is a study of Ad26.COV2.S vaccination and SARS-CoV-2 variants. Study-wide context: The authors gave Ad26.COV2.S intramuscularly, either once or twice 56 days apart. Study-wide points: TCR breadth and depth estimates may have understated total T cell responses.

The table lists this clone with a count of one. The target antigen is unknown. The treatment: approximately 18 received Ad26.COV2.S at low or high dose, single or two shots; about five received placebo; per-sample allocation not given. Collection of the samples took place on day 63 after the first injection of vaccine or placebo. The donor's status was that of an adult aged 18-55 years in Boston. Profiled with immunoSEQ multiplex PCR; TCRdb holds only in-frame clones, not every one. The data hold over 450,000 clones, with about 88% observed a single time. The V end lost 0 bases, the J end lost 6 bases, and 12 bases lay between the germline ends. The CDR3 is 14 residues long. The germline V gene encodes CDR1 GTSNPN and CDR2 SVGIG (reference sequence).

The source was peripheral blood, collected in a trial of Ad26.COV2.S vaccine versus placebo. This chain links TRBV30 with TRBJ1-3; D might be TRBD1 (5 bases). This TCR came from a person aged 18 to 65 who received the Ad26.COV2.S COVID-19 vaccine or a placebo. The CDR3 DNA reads TGTGCCTGGAGTGTACAGGCAGGGATAAACACCATATATTTT. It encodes CAWSVQAGINTIYF.